The T cell receptor (beta chain) described here comes from a study of cytomegalovirus exposure and HLA in healthy donors. The study's findings and limits: Reported results showed that the classifier diagnosed cytomegalovirus status with high specificity and sensitivity.

This clone was picked up a small number of times. The target antigen is unknown. In the PCR, 60 Vbeta and 13 Jbeta primers were used. Some clones are missing from TCRdb's copy, which holds only in-frame ones; the method was immunoSEQ multiplex PCR. The sample lists about 200,000 clones; roughly 68% were seen once. Germline values: CDR1 KGHSH, CDR2 LQKENI. This CDR3 spans 14 amino acids. Trimming cost V 4 bases and J 6 bases, with 15 bases left between them. The chain employs TRBV18 and TRBJ1-2; the D gene is possibly TRBD1 (6 bases). This TCR derives from a woman aged 25 to 39 in good health and CMV-seronegative. Sequencing was performed on PBMCs. CDR3 nucleotide sequence: TGTGCCAGCTCACTACAAACAGGGATCGATGGCTACACCTTC. Translation: CASSLQTGIDGYTF.